The 2 T cell receptor beta chains below were found in one sample sequenced in a study of blood T cell repertoires in COVID-19. Data came from immunoSEQ multiplex PCR; TCRdb stores just in-frame clones and leaves some out. The data show approximately 190,000 clones, more than 85% seen once. What was sequenced was PBMCs or T cells enriched from blood (not recorded which). Every receptor here comes from a woman between 40 and 55 years old in a cohort exposed to, infected with or recovered from COVID-19 (not recorded which).

The chain links TRBV11-2 to TRBJ2-2, with 8 bases lining up with TRBD1. The germline V gene has CDR1 SGHAT and CDR2 FQNNGV. The CDR3 runs 17 residues. V lost 0 bases, J lost 5 bases, and 8 bases stayed unmatched. The CDR3 DNA follows: TGTGCCAGCAGCTTAGATCCGCAGGGGGCTTGGACCGGGGAGCTGTTTTTT. It specifies CASSLDPQGAWTGELFF.

This clone was seen just once. The rearrangement uses TRBV3-1 (or the pseudogene TRBV3-2) and TRBJ1-1; 7 bases are a match to TRBD1. The V and J ends lost 4 bases and 4 bases, in that order; junction bases with no gene match: 21. This CDR3 contains 19 residues. Germline loops: CDR1 LGHDT, CDR2 YNNKEL (reference sequence). The CDR3 DNA reads TGTGCCAGCAGCCGCGGTTGGACCGGGACAGATAGAATGTTCACTGAAGCTTTCTTT. Its protein is CASSRGWTGTDRMFTEAFF.